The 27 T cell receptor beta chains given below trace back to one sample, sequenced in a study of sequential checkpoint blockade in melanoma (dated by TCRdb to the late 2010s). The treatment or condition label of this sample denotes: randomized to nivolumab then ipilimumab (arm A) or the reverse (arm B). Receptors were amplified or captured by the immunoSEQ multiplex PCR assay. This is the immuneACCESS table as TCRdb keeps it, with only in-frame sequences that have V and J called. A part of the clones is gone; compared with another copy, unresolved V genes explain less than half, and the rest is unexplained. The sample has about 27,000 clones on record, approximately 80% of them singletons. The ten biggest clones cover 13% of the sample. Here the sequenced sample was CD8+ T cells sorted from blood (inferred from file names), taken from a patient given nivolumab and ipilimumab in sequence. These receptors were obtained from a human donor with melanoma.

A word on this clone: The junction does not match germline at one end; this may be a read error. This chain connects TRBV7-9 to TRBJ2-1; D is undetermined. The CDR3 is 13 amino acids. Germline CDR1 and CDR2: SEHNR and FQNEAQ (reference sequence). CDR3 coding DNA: TGTGCCACGGTCCCTCGGATGGGCAATAAGCAGTTCTTC. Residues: CATVPRMGNKQFF.

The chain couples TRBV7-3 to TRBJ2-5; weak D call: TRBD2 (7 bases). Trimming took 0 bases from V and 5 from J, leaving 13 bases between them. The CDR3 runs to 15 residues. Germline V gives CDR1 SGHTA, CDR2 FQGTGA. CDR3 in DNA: TGTGCCAGCAGCTTAACGGGGGGGGCCGGGGAGACCCAGTACTTC. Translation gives CASSLTGGAGETQYF.

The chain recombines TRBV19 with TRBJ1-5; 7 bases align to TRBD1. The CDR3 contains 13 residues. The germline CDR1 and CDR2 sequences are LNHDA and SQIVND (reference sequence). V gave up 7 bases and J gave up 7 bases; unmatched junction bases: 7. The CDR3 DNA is TGTGCCAGTACCACGACAGGGAACCAGCCCCAGCATTTT. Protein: CASTTTGNQPQHF.

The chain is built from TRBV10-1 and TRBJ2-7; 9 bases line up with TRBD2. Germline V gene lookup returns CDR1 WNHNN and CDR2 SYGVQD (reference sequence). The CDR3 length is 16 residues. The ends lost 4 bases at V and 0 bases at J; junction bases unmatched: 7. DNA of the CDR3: TGCGCCAGCAGTGTAGTAGGCGGGGGGGTCTCCTACGAGCAGTACTTC. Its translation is CASSVVGGGVSYEQYF.

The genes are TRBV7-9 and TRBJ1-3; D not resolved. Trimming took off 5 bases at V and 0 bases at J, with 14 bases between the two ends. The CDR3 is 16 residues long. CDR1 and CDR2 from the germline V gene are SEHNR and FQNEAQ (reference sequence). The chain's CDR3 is CASSIPNDISGNTIYF. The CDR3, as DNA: TGTGCCAGCAGCATACCCAATGACATCTCTGGAAACACCATATATTTT.

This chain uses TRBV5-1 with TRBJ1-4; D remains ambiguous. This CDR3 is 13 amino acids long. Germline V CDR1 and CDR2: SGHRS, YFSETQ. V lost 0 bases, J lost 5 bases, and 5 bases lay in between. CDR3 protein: CASSLDRNEKLFF. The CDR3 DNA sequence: TGCGCCAGCAGCTTGGACAGAAATGAAAAACTGTTTTTT.

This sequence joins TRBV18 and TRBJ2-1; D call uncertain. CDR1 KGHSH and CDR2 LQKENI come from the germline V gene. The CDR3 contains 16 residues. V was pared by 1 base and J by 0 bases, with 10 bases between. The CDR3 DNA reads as TGTGCCAGCTCACCACTTCTTAATTCCTCCTACAATGAGCAGTTCTTC. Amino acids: CASSPLLNSSYNEQFF.

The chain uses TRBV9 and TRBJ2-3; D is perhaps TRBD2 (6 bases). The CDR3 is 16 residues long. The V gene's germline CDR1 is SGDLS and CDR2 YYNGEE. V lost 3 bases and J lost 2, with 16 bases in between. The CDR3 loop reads CASSDNPAGFTDTQYF. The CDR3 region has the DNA TGTGCCAGCAGCGACAACCCGGCGGGGTTCACAGATACGCAGTATTTT.

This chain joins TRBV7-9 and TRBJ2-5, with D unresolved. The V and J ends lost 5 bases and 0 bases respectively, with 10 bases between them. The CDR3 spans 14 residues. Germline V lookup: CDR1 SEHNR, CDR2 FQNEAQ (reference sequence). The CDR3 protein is CASSPLSYQETQYF. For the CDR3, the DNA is TGTGCCAGCAGCCCCCTCTCGTACCAAGAGACCCAGTACTTC.

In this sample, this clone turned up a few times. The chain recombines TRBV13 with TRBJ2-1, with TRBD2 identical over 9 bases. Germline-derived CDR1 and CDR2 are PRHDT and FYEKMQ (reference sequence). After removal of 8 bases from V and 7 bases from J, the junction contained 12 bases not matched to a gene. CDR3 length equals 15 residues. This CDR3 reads CASGEWRGGLNEQFF. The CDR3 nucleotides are TGTGCCAGCGGCGAATGGCGGGGGGGCTTAAATGAGCAGTTCTTC. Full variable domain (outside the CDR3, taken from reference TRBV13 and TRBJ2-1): AAGVIQSPRHLIKEKRETATLKCYPIPRHDTVYWYQQGPGQDPQFLISFYEKMQSDKGSIPDRFSAQQFSDYHSELNMSSLELGDSALYFCASGEWRGGLNEQFFGPGTRLTVL.

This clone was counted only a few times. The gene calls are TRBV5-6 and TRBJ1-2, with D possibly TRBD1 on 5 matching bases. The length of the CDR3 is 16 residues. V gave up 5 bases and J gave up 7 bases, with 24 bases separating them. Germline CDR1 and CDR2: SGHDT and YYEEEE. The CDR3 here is CASRLWGELITIGYTF. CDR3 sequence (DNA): TGTGCCAGCAGACTATGGGGGGAACTCATTACTATTGGCTACACCTTC.

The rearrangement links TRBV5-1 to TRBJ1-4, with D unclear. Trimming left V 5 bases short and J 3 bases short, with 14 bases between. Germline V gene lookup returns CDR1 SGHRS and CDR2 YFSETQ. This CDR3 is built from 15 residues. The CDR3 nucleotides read TGCGCCAGCAGTCTTAGCCCGGGTTCTAATGAAAAACTGTTTTTT. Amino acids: CASSLSPGSNEKLFF.

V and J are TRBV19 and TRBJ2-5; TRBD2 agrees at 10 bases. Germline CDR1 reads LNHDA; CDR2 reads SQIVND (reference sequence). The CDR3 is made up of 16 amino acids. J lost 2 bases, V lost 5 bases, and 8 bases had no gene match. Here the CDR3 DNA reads TGTGCCAGTAGTGCCGGTAGCGGGGGGTATCAAGAGACCCAGTACTTC. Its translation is CASSAGSGGYQETQYF.

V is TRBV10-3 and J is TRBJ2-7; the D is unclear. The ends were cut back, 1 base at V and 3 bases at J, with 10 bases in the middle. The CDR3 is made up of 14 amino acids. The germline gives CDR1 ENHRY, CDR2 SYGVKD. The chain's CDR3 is CAISELERLYEQYF. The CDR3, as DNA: TGTGCCATCAGTGAGTTGGAGAGGCTCTACGAGCAGTACTTC.

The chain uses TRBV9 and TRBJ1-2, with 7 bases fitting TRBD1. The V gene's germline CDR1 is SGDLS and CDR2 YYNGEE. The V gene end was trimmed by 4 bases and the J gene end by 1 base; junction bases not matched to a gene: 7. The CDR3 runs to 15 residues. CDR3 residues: CASSPPGQINYGYTF. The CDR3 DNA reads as TGTGCCAGCAGCCCTCCGGGACAGATTAACTATGGCTACACCTTC. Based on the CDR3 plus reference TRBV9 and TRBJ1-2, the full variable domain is DSGVTQTPKHLITATGQRVTLRCSPRSGDLSVYWYQQSLDQGLQFLIQYYNGEERAKGNILERFSAQQFPDLHSELNLSSLELGDSALYFCASSPPGQINYGYTFGSGTRLTVV.

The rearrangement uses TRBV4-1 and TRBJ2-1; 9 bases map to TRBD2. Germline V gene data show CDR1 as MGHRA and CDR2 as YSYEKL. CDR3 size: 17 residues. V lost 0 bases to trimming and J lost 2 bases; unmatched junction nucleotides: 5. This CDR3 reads CASSQDRGGGAYNEQFF. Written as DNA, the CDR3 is TGCGCCAGCAGCCAAGATCGGGGCGGGGGGGCCTACAATGAGCAGTTCTTC.

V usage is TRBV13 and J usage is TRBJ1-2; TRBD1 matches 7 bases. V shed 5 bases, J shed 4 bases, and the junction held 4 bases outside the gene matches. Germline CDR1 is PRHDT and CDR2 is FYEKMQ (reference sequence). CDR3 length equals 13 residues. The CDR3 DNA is TGTGCCAGCAGCACACAGGGGTTCTATGGCTACACCTTC. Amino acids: CASSTQGFYGYTF. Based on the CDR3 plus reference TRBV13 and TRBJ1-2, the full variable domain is AAGVIQSPRHLIKEKRETATLKCYPIPRHDTVYWYQQGPGQDPQFLISFYEKMQSDKGSIPDRFSAQQFSDYHSELNMSSLELGDSALYFCASSTQGFYGYTFGSGTRLTVV.

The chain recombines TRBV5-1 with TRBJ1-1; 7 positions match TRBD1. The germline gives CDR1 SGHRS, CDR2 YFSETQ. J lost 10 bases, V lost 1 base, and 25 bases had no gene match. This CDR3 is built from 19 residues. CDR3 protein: CASSLFHPADRTDPGGAFF. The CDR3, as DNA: TGCGCCAGCAGCTTGTTTCACCCCGCGGACAGGACGGACCCCGGGGGAGCTTTCTTT.

In DNA form, the CDR3 reads TGTGCCAGCAGCGAACAGGGGGCATACGATGAGCAGTTCTTC. Translated: CASSEQGAYDEQFF. The rearrangement joins TRBV9 to TRBJ2-1; 9 nucleotides match TRBD1. The junction had 6 bases not matched to a gene; V was cut back by 3 bases and J by 8 bases. This CDR3 contains 14 residues. CDR1 SGDLS and CDR2 YYNGEE come from the germline V gene.

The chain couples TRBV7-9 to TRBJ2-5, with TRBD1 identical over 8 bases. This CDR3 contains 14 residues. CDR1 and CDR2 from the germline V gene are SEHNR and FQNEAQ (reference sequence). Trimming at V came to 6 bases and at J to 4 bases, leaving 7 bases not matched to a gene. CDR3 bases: TGTGCCAGCAGTCTTATGGACAGGGCAGAGACCCAGTACTTC. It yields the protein CASSLMDRAETQYF.

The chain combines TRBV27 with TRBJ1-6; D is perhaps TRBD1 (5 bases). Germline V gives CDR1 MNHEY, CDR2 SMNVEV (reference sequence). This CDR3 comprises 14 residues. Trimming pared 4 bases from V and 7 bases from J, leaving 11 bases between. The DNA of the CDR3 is TGTGCCAGCAGTTCTCGACAGTGGAATTCACCCCTCCACTTT. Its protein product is CASSSRQWNSPLHF.

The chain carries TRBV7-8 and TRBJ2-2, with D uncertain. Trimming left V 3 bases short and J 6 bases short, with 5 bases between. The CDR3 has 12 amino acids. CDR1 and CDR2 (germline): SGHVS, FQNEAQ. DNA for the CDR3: TGTGCCAGCAGCTTCTCGGCCGGGGAGCTGTTTTTT. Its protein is CASSFSAGELFF.

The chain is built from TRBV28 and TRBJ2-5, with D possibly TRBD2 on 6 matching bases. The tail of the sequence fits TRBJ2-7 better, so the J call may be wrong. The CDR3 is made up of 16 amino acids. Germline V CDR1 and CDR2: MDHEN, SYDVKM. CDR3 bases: TGTGCCAGCAGTTTAGGGAGAGGAGGGTTAGACTACGAGCAGTACTTC. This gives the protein CASSLGRGGLDYEQYF.

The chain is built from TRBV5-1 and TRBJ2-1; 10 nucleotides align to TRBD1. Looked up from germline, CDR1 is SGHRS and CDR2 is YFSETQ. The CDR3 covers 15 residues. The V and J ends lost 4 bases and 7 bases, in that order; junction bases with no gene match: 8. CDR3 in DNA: TGCGCCAGCAGCCCAGGACAGGGGGTGCCAAATGAGCAGTTCTTC. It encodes CASSPGQGVPNEQFF.

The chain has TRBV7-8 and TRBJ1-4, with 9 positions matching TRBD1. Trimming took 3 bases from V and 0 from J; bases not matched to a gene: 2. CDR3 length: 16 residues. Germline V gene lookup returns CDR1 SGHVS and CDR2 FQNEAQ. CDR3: CASSFWTGATNEKLFF. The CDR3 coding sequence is TGTGCCAGCAGCTTCTGGACAGGGGCAACTAATGAAAAACTGTTTTTT. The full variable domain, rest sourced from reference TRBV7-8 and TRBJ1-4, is GAGVSQSPRYKVAKRGQDVALRCDPISGHVSLFWYQQALGQGPEFLTYFQNEAQLDKSGLPSDRFFAERPEGSVSTLKIQRTQQEDSAVYLCASSFWTGATNEKLFFGSGTQLSVL.

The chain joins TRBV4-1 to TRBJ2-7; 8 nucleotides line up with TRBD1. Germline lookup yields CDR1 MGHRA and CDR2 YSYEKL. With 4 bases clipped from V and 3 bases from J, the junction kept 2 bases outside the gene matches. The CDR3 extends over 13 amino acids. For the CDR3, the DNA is TGCGCCAGCAGCCCGGGACAGGACTACGAGCAGTACTTC. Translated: CASSPGQDYEQYF.

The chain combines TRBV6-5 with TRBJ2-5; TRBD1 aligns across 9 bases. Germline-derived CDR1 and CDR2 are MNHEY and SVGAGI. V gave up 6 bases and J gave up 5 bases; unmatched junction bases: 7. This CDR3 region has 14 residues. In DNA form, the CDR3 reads TGTGCCAGCAGCCAACAGGGGGCATGGGAGACCCAGTACTTC. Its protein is CASSQQGAWETQYF.